One sample yielded the 18 T cell receptor beta chains listed below, sequenced in a study of blood T cell repertoires in COVID-19. Using immunoSEQ multiplex PCR, the repertoire was profiled, and TCRdb retains in-frame clones only, with some absent. Of 200,000 to 300,000 clones detected, approximately 80% appear once; the ten largest clones hold about 27%. Sequencing used peripheral blood. The receptor set was obtained from a man between 40 and 49 years old with acute or convalescent COVID-19.

The chain joins TRBV18 to TRBJ2-7; D remains unclear. CDR3 length: 11 residues. CDR1 is KGHSH, CDR2 LQKENI, per germline. Trimming removed 3 bases at V and 9 bases at J, with 9 bases between. The CDR3 region is CASSPEFGQYF. In nucleotides, the CDR3 is TGTGCCAGCTCACCCGAGTTCGGGCAGTACTTC.

The chain recombines TRBV5-1 with TRBJ2-3, with 10 bases lining up with TRBD2. Germline-derived CDR1 and CDR2 are SGHRS and YFSETQ. The CDR3 sequence is 18 residues long. J was trimmed by 2 bases and V by 9 bases; bases with no gene match: 18. CDR3 in DNA: TGCGCCACGTCAGCCGGGGCGAGCGGGAGGGCCGACACAGATACGCAGTATTTT. Protein sequence: CATSAGASGRADTDTQYF.

The rearrangement links TRBV15 to TRBJ1-2; a weak D match, TRBD1 (6 bases). Per the germline V gene, CDR1 is LNHNV and CDR2 is YYDKDF (reference sequence). The CDR3 covers 14 residues. V was pared by 1 base and J by 8 bases, with 14 bases between. CDR3 in amino acids: CATSRAQGPGGYTF. The CDR3 nucleotides are TGTGCCACCAGCAGAGCGCAGGGGCCCGGGGGCTACACCTTC.

The chain joins TRBV2 to TRBJ2-3; D ambiguous. V was clipped by 6 bases and J by 6 bases, with 13 bases between them. Germline-derived CDR1 and CDR2 are SNHLY and FYNNEI. This CDR3 is 13 amino acids long. The CDR3 is CASSLLPPDTQYF. CDR3 in DNA: TGTGCCAGCAGCCTCCTCCCCCCGGATACGCAGTATTTT.

The V and J genes are TRBV7-9 and TRBJ2-5; possibly TRBD2 for D (5 bases). CDR3 length equals 14 residues. The V gene's germline CDR1 is SEHNR and CDR2 FQNEAQ (reference sequence). The ends were cut back, 5 bases at V and 5 bases at J, with 15 bases in the middle. CDR3 nucleotides: TGTGCCAGCAGCCGTCCCGGGGTTTATGAGACCCAGTACTTC. Its translation is CASSRPGVYETQYF.

This clone was recorded a few times. The gene calls are TRBV5-1 and TRBJ1-2; a possible D gene is TRBD1 (5 bases). Trimming took off 4 bases at V and 8 bases at J, with 15 bases between the two ends. Germline V gene lookup returns CDR1 SGHRS and CDR2 YFSETQ. The CDR3 is 13 amino acids. CDR3 amino acids: CASSVGLSPGYTF. The DNA for the CDR3 is TGCGCCAGCAGCGTGGGACTCTCCCCGGGCTACACCTTC.

The rearrangement links TRBV7-2 to TRBJ1-1; TRBD1 aligns across 8 bases. Germline CDR1 is SGHTA and CDR2 is FQGNSA. Germline trimming cut 5 bases from V and 4 bases from J; bases unmatched to any gene: 9. The CDR3 runs 15 residues. The CDR3: CASSPRTGGSTEAFF. The CDR3 bases are TGTGCCAGCAGCCCTCGAACAGGGGGGTCCACTGAAGCTTTCTTT.

The chain combines TRBV3-1 (or the pseudogene TRBV3-2) with TRBJ2-6; D possibly corresponds to TRBD2 (5 bases). The V gene's germline CDR1 is LGHDT and CDR2 YNNKEL (reference sequence). This CDR3 is built from 17 residues. Trimming left V 2 bases short and J 0 bases short, with 11 bases between. CDR3 amino acids: CASSQIRRPSGANVLTF. CDR3 DNA: TGTGCCAGCAGCCAAATTAGGAGGCCCTCTGGGGCCAACGTCCTGACTTTC.

The V gene is TRBV12-3 or TRBV12-4, the J gene TRBJ2-1, with D possibly TRBD2 on 6 matching bases. The CDR3 runs to 12 residues. V gave up 2 bases and J gave up 12 bases, with 11 bases separating them. The CDR3 sequence is CASSLPGLPQFF. CDR3 DNA sequence: TGTGCCAGCAGTTTACCGGGACTCCCGCAGTTCTTC.

The chain carries TRBV5-1 and TRBJ1-1; 10 bases match TRBD1. The CDR3 extends over 15 amino acids. CDR1 SGHRS and CDR2 YFSETQ come from the germline V gene. V dropped 4 bases and J dropped 5; count of bases not matched to a gene: 8. CDR3 coding DNA: TGCGCCAGCAGCCAGGACAGGGGGTTTATGACTGAAGCTTTCTTT. It specifies CASSQDRGFMTEAFF.

This chain uses TRBV2 with TRBJ2-2, with unresolved D. Between the trimmed V and J ends, which lost 7 bases and 4 bases, there was a span of 13 bases. Germline assignment: CDR1 SNHLY and CDR2 FYNNEI. The CDR3 covers 14 residues. The CDR3 DNA reads TGTGCCAGCAAGGAGAGTCCGGGCACCGGGGAGCTGTTTTTT. Protein product: CASKESPGTGELFF. The full variable domain, rest sourced from reference TRBV2 and TRBJ2-2, is EPEVTQTPSHQVTQMGQEVILRCVPISNHLYFYWYRQILGQKVEFLVSFYNNEISEKSEIFDDQFSVERPDGSNFTLKIRSTKLEDSAMYFCASKESPGTGELFFGEGSRLTVL.

This clone was recorded only once. The J gene is TRBJ1-1, the V gene TRBV7-9, with no clear D. Germline V gene sequence: CDR1 SEHNR, CDR2 FQNEAQ (reference sequence). CDR3 length: 14 amino acids. The ends were cut back, 3 bases at V and 4 bases at J, with 12 bases in the middle. This CDR3 is CASSFSDYGTEAFF. CDR3 nucleotide sequence: TGTGCCAGCAGCTTCTCCGATTACGGCACTGAAGCTTTCTTT.

This clone turned up a few times. J is TRBJ2-1 and V is TRBV5-1; 7 positions agree with TRBD2. V was pared by 0 bases and J by 8 bases, with 8 bases of the junction left unmatched. The CDR3 runs 15 residues. The V gene's germline CDR1 is SGHRS and CDR2 YFSETQ. The CDR3 loop is CASSLAERDIYEQFF. As DNA, the CDR3 is TGCGCCAGCAGCTTGGCCGAGCGGGATATATATGAGCAGTTCTTC.

This clone came up a few times. V and J are TRBV7-9 and TRBJ1-2; unclear D gene. Germline CDR1 and CDR2: SEHNR and FQNEAQ (reference sequence). CDR3 length equals 14 residues. Trimming shortened V by 1 base and J by 2 bases, and 8 bases separated the two germline ends. The CDR3 DNA reads as TGTGCCAGCAGCTTAGTGATAGCGAACTATGGCTACACCTTC. The encoded protein is CASSLVIANYGYTF.

The V and J genes are TRBV5-5 and TRBJ1-3; no clear D gene. V was trimmed by 9 bases and J by 0 bases, leaving 13 bases between them. This CDR3 contains 14 residues. Germline CDR1 is SGHKS and CDR2 is YYEKEE (reference sequence). DNA of the CDR3: TGTGCCACCTCCAGAGGTTTCTCTGGAAACACCATATATTTT. As protein: CATSRGFSGNTIYF.

This chain joins TRBV19 and TRBJ2-7, with D possibly being TRBD2 (5 bases). Trimming stripped 5 bases from V and 4 bases from J, with 15 bases between. This CDR3 contains 14 residues. Germline V gene lookup returns CDR1 LNHDA and CDR2 SQIVND (reference sequence). The CDR3 DNA reads TGTGCCAGTAGTGGGAGCGGACTCAATTACGAGCAGTACTTC. This sequence encodes CASSGSGLNYEQYF. Full variable domain (missing parts from reference TRBV19 and TRBJ2-7): DGGITQSPKYLFRKEGQNVTLSCEQNLNHDAMYWYRQDPGQGLRLIYYSQIVNDFQKGDIAEGYSVSREKKESFPLTVTSAQKNPTAFYLCASSGSGLNYEQYFGPGTRLTVT.

This chain joins TRBV5-1 and TRBJ2-2; D gene uncertain. Germline values: CDR1 SGHRS, CDR2 YFSETQ. The ends were cut back, 5 bases at V and 8 bases at J, with 13 bases in the middle. This CDR3 spans 13 amino acids. The CDR3 DNA follows: TGCGCCAGCAGACTGGAGCCGGCAGGGGAGCTGTTTTTT. Translated, it gives CASRLEPAGELFF. The variable domain in full, with the rest retrieved from reference TRBV5-1 and TRBJ2-2, is KAGVTQTPRYLIKTRGQQVTLSCSPISGHRSVSWYQQTPGQGLQFLFEYFSETQRNKGNFPGRFSGRQFSNSRSEMNVSTLELGDSALYLCASRLEPAGELFFGEGSRLTVL.

The gene calls are TRBV6-6 and TRBJ1-2; TRBD1 matches at 7 bases. Germline-derived CDR1 and CDR2 are MNHNY and SVGAGI (reference sequence). The CDR3 is 16 amino acids. The trim removed 8 bases at V and 4 bases at J, leaving 16 bases unmatched. CDR3 in amino acids: CASQSQPLQGRYGYTF. DNA of the CDR3: TGTGCCAGCCAATCACAGCCACTACAGGGGCGCTATGGCTACACCTTC.